The rows below give T cell receptor beta chains drawn from one sample of a study of response to subunit inactivated influenza vaccine. From the RT-PCR reads, TCRdb called clonotypes with MiXCR, one entry per CDR3 protein. The profile shows 500,000 to 550,000 distinct CDR3 sequences, 6% to 9% of them singletons. The sequenced sample was PBMCs from blood, obtained 23 months after vaccination. Receptor source: a man between 50 and 69 years old who received an inactivated influenza vaccine. The CDR3 runs from the conserved cysteine through the conserved F or W. Fields, in order: clone size, D gene, J gene, V gene, CDR3 DNA, CDR3 protein. The D gene is left open where the match is weak. Rows may omit the clone size; those that give it use once, few, many or a size class.

many | . | TRBJ1-3 | TRBV4-2 | TGTGCCAGCAGCCAAGATCTGACAGACTCTGGAAACACCATATATTTT | CASSQDLTDSGNTIYF
many | . | TRBJ1-2 | TRBV6-5 | TGTGCCAGCAGTTATACATCCGGCTATGGCTACACCTTC | CASSYTSGYGYTF
many | TRBD2 | TRBJ2-3 | TRBV7-2 | TGTGCCAGCAGCTTACGGAGCGGGGCCGGGGCAGATACGCAGTATTTT | CASSLRSGAGADTQYF
many | TRBD1 | TRBJ2-3 | TRBV6-1 | TGTGCCAGCAGCGCACCCAACAGGGGGAGGGATACGCAGTATTTT | CASSAPNRGRDTQYF
. | . | TRBJ2-3 | TRBV18 | TGTGCCAGCTCACCTGAAACTCGGGTAGATACGCAGTATTTT | CASSPETRVDTQYF
few | . | TRBJ2-5 | TRBV5-1 | TGCGCCAGCAGCTTGGGCTTCGCCAGGGAAGAGACCCAGTACTTC | CASSLGFAREETQYF
many | TRBD1 | TRBJ2-5 | TRBV12-3/TRBV12-4 | TGTGCCAGCAGCTATGACAGGGTAGAGACCCAGTACTTC | CASSYDRVETQYF
few | . | TRBJ2-3 | TRBV4-3 | TGCGCCAGCAGCCAGCTAGGCATGCTGGGCACAGATACGCAGTATTTT | CASSQLGMLGTDTQYF
. | . | TRBJ1-2 | TRBV11-2 | TGTGCCAGCAGCTTAGGGAGGGGCTACCTCTATGGCTACACCTTC | CASSLGRGYLYGYTF
. | . | TRBJ2-1 | TRBV6-1 | TGTGCCAGCAGGTCGATTACTGGGGGGAATGAGCAGTTCTTC | CASRSITGGNEQFF
few | . | TRBJ1-5 | TRBV6-1 | TGTGCCAGCAGTGACGCCGGAGGGCCCCAGCATTTT | CASSDAGGPQHF
. | . | TRBJ2-5 | TRBV11-2 | TGTGCCAGCAGCTTAGAAGGGAGTCGGCAAGAGACCCAGTACTTC | CASSLEGSRQETQYF
. | TRBD1 | TRBJ1-1 | TRBV29-1 | TGCAGCGTTGAGGCCCCCAGGGGGCTCAACACTGAAGCTTTCTTT | CSVEAPRGLNTEAFF
many | TRBD1 | TRBJ1-4 | TRBV15 | TGTGCCACCAGCCGGGACAGGGTTTTGTCGGCTAATGAAAAACTGTTTTTT | CATSRDRVLSANEKLFF
many | . | TRBJ2-7 | TRBV30 | TGTGCCTGGTCAAAGGGAGGGGGCTCCTACGAGCAGTACTTC | CAWSKGGGSYEQYF
few | TRBD1 | TRBJ2-3 | TRBV29-1 | TGCAGCGTTTCGGGACAGGGGTCCACAGATACGCAGTATTTT | CSVSGQGSTDTQYF
few | . | TRBJ2-5 | TRBV9 | TGTGCCAGCAGCGTATTGGCGGAGACCCAGTACTTC | CASSVLAETQYF
few | . | TRBJ2-3 | TRBV27 | TGTGCCACCGCGTCCACAGATACGCAGTATTTT | CATASTDTQYF
many | TRBD1 | TRBJ1-2 | TRBV5-1 | TGCGCCAGCAGCCCGACAGGGGAGGGAGGCTACACCTTC | CASSPTGEGGYTF
. | . | TRBJ2-3 | TRBV6-5 | TGTGCCAGCAGTTATAGGGCCTCAGGCACAGATACGCAGTATTTT | CASSYRASGTDTQYF
. | . | TRBJ2-5 | TRBV9 | TGTGCCAGCAGCGTGACCGGGACCGCCGGAGAGACCCAGTACTTC | CASSVTGTAGETQYF
. | . | TRBJ1-3 | TRBV27 | TGTGCCAGCAGTCCGATGACCCGAATAGGGGGAAACACCATATATTTT | CASSPMTRIGGNTIYF
. | . | TRBJ1-2 | TRBV27 | TGTGCCAGCAGTTTAACCCTGGGCACCACTAACTATGGCTACACCTTC | CASSLTLGTTNYGYTF
few | . | TRBJ1-5 | TRBV29-1 | TGCAGCGCCAGTTTCCCAGGTCAGCCCCAGCATTTT | CSASFPGQPQHF
many | TRBD1 | TRBJ2-7 | TRBV12-3/TRBV12-4 | TGTGCCAGCTCTGGGACAGACTCCTACGAGCAGTACTTC | CASSGTDSYEQYF
many | . | TRBJ1-1 | TRBV15 | TGTGCCACCACCTACAGGGTGGCCACTGAAGCTTTCTTT | CATTYRVATEAFF
many | . | TRBJ2-1 | TRBV4-2 | TGTGCCAGCAGCCAAGCGCTAAGACCGAGCTCCTACAATGAGCAGTTCTTC | CASSQALRPSSYNEQFF
few | TRBD2 | TRBJ2-7 | TRBV20-1 | TGCAGTGCTAAGCGGGAGTGGTCCTACGAGCAGTACTTC | CSAKREWSYEQYF
few | . | TRBJ2-1 | TRBV7-2 | TGTGCCAGCAGCCTAGGACTGTACGAGAGAGATGAGCAGTTCTTC | CASSLGLYERDEQFF
. | TRBD2 | TRBJ2-5 | TRBV11-2 | TGTGCCAGCAGCTTAGCGGGAGGGTGGAGGGAGACCCAGTACTTC | CASSLAGGWRETQYF
few | TRBD1 | TRBJ1-1 | TRBV27 | TGTGCCAGCAGTTCCTACAACGGACAGGGGACGGGCACTGAAGCTTTCTTT | CASSSYNGQGTGTEAFF
few | . | TRBJ2-7 | TRBV28 | TGTGCCAGCGCAGGCAGGAGTGAGCAGTACTTC | CASAGRSEQYF
many | . | TRBJ2-2 | TRBV27 | TGTGCCAGCAGAGCCAGGGGGGAGCTGTTTTTT | CASRARGELFF
few | TRBD1 | TRBJ2-7 | TRBV11-2 | TGTGCCAGCAGCTTACGGGGCGGCAGGGGGCGGTTGGAGACGTACTACGAGCAGTACTTC | CASSLRGGRGRLETYYEQYF
few | TRBD2 | TRBJ2-1 | TRBV4-1 | TGCGCCAGCAGCCAAAGGTCGGGGGACTTGGGACTAGCTAGGAATGAGCAGTTCTTC | CASSQRSGDLGLARNEQFF
few | . | TRBJ2-2 | TRBV20-1 | TGCAGTGTAGAGGGTAACACCGGGGAGCTGTTTTTT | CSVEGNTGELFF
. | TRBD1 | TRBJ2-5 | TRBV4-3 | TGCGCCAGCAGCCAAGGGACAGGGGGTGGACAAGAGACCCAGTACTTC | CASSQGTGGGQETQYF
many | . | TRBJ2-1 | TRBV3-1 | TGTGCCAGCAGCCAAGATCTGGGAGGTGAGCAGTTCTTC | CASSQDLGGEQFF
. | . | TRBJ2-3 | TRBV5-1 | TGCGCCAGCAGCTTGGCCGGGCGGGCAGGCACAGATACGCAGTATTTT | CASSLAGRAGTDTQYF
few | . | TRBJ1-2 | TRBV12-3/TRBV12-4 | TGTGCCAGCAGTTTACGGACGGTCTATGGCTACACCTTC | CASSLRTVYGYTF
. | . | TRBJ1-1 | TRBV2 | TGTGCCAGCAGTGAAGCTGGGCGGCAATCGAACACTGAAGCTTTCTTT | CASSEAGRQSNTEAFF
few | . | TRBJ2-3 | TRBV14 | TGTGCCAGCAGCCAAGGATTCCAGGTAGCAGATACGCAGTATTTT | CASSQGFQVADTQYF
many | TRBD2 | TRBJ2-7 | TRBV5-1 | TGCGCCAGCAGCTTGGAGACGGGAGGGCCCTACGAGCAGTACTTC | CASSLETGGPYEQYF
. | . | TRBJ2-7 | TRBV28 | TGTGCCAGCAGTTTCGAGGGTTTCTCCTACGAGCAGTACTTC | CASSFEGFSYEQYF
few | TRBD1 | TRBJ2-2 | TRBV24-1 | TGTGCCACCAGTGATTCGGGCAGGGGGACCGGGGAGCTGTTTTTT | CATSDSGRGTGELFF
few | TRBD1 | TRBJ1-5 | TRBV20-1 | TGCAGTCTTACCGGGACAGTTAATCAGCCCCAGCATTTT | CSLTGTVNQPQHF
. | . | TRBJ1-5 | TRBV12-3/TRBV12-4 | TGTGCCAGCAGTTTTGGGGATTATCAGCCCCAGCATTTT | CASSFGDYQPQHF
many | . | TRBJ2-7 | TRBV7-8 | TGTGCCAGCAGCTTAGCTCCAACGAGCGCAGCCATCTACGAGCAGTACTTC | CASSLAPTSAAIYEQYF
. | . | TRBJ2-5 | TRBV20-1 | TGCAGTGCTAGAGGTGAAGCCCAAGAGACCCAGTACTTC | CSARGEAQETQYF
. | . | TRBJ1-5 | TRBV20-1 | TGCAGTGCGGAGAGGGCATTAAATCAGCCCCAGCATTTT | CSAERALNQPQHF
many | . | TRBJ2-3 | TRBV5-1 | TGCGCCAGCAGCTTACTAGCAGATACGCAGTATTTT | CASSLLADTQYF
. | . | TRBJ1-6 | TRBV5-4 | TGTGCCAGCAGCTTGGCCCCAAGGTCCTACAATTCACCCCTCCACTTT | CASSLAPRSYNSPLHF
. | TRBD1 | TRBJ1-2 | TRBV4-3 | TGCGCCAGCAGCCAAGAAATTCCAGGACAGGGGGTTTATGGCTACACCTTC | CASSQEIPGQGVYGYTF
many | . | TRBJ2-3 | TRBV5-1 | TGCGCCAGCAGCCTCGGTGTGTCTAGCACAGATACGCAGTATTTT | CASSLGVSSTDTQYF